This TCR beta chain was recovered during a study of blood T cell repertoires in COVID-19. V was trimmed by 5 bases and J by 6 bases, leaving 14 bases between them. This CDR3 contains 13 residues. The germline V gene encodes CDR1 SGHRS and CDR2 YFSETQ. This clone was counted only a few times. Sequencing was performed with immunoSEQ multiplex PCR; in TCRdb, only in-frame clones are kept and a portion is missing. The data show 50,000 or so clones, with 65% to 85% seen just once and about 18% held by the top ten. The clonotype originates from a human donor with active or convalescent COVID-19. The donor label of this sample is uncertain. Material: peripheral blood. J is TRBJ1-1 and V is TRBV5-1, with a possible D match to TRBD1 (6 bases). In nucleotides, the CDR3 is TGCGCCAGCAGGTTCCAGGGGATTCCTGAAGCTTTCTTT. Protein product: CASRFQGIPEAFF.